Following are 26 T cell receptor beta chains from one sample sequenced in a study of CD8+ T cells in alopecia areata. Noted treatment: oral pan-JAK inhibitor, 5-10 mg twice daily. Extracted from the samples, RNA was reverse transcribed into cDNA to serve as the sequencing template. Profiled with immunoSEQ multiplex PCR; TCRdb holds only in-frame clones, not every one. The repertoire holds some 190,000 clones, with roughly 66% as singletons. Sequencing was performed on CD4+ T cells sorted from blood, taken at week 24, from a patient treated with tofacitinib. These receptors originate from a human donor with alopecia areata.

The chain recombines TRBV7-2 with TRBJ2-1; D call uncertain. The CDR3 totals 11 residues. CDR1 is SGHTA, CDR2 FQGNSA, per germline. V was cut by 6 bases and J by 2 bases, with 2 bases left in between. CDR3 DNA: TGTGCCAGCAGTACCTACAATGAGCAGTTCTTC. Translating it yields CASSTYNEQFF.

J is TRBJ1-5 and V is TRBV10-3; D not resolved. CDR1 and CDR2 from the germline V gene are ENHRY and SYGVKD. This CDR3 is built from 13 residues. The V end lost 6 bases, the J end lost 7 bases, and 13 bases lay between the germline ends. The CDR3, as DNA: TGTGCCATCAGACACCTCGCGGAGCAGCCCCAGCATTTT. Its translation: CAIRHLAEQPQHF.

This clone was detected only a few times. The rearrangement uses TRBV7-3 and TRBJ2-6; D uncertain. The CDR3 loop spans 15 amino acids. CDR1 and CDR2 (germline): SGHTA, FQGTGA. V lost 1 base to trimming and J lost 2 bases, with 6 bases between them. CDR3: CASSLNEAGANVLTF. The CDR3 DNA is TGTGCCAGCAGCTTAAATGAGGCTGGGGCCAACGTCCTGACTTTC.

The chain couples TRBV7-9 to TRBJ2-1; no clear D. From germline, CDR1 is SEHNR and CDR2 FQNEAQ (reference sequence). The CDR3 spans 15 residues. Between the trimmed V and J ends, which lost 5 bases and 0 bases, there was a span of 11 bases. The CDR3 protein is CASSERTGSYNEQFF. DNA for the CDR3: TGTGCCAGCAGCGAAAGGACGGGCTCCTACAATGAGCAGTTCTTC.

This clone was recorded a few times. This chain uses TRBV15 with TRBJ1-4; D unclear. CDR1 and CDR2 (germline): LNHNV, YYDKDF (reference sequence). V was pared by 1 base and J by 6 bases, with 9 bases between. CDR3 length equals 14 residues. This CDR3 is CATSRVEVDEKLFF. CDR3 in DNA: TGTGCCACCAGCAGAGTGGAAGTAGATGAAAAACTGTTTTTT.

This rearrangement joins TRBV7-2 to TRBJ1-1; D may be TRBD1 (6 bases). The CDR3 is 15 amino acids. Trimming cost V 4 bases and J 5 bases, with 17 bases left between them. Germline V gives CDR1 SGHTA, CDR2 FQGNSA. CDR3 in DNA: TGTGCCAGCAGCTCTCAGGGGATTTCGGGGACTGAAGCTTTCTTT. Translation: CASSSQGISGTEAFF.

This clone is a singleton in its sample. The gene calls are TRBV7-2 and TRBJ2-3; no definite D call. This CDR3 has 15 residues. The V and J ends lost 1 base and 3 bases respectively, with 11 bases between them. CDR1 is SGHTA and CDR2 is FQGNSA in the germline V gene. CDR3 sequence reads: CASSLDATPTDTQYF. CDR3 sequence (DNA): TGTGCCAGCAGCTTAGACGCGACACCAACAGATACGCAGTATTTT.

The gene calls are TRBV7-2 and TRBJ1-5, with D possibly TRBD1 on 5 matching bases. The CDR3 consists of 14 residues. Looked up from germline, CDR1 is SGHTA and CDR2 is FQGNSA. The V and J ends lost 5 bases and 6 bases respectively, with 14 bases between them. The CDR3 here is CASSQYRGAQPQHF. CDR3 DNA: TGTGCCAGCAGCCAGTATCGAGGGGCTCAGCCCCAGCATTTT.

This chain joins TRBV30 and TRBJ2-3; 7 bases fit TRBD1. This CDR3 contains 15 residues. The ends lost 0 bases at V and 3 bases at J; junction bases unmatched: 6. Germline V gives CDR1 GTSNPN, CDR2 SVGIG (reference sequence). CDR3 amino acids: CAWSVQGRVTDTQYF. In DNA form, the CDR3 reads TGTGCCTGGAGTGTACAGGGGCGGGTTACAGATACGCAGTATTTT.

The chain recombines TRBV5-4 with TRBJ1-4; unclear D gene. Germline CDR1 reads SGHNT; CDR2 reads YYREEE (reference sequence). The CDR3 runs to 11 residues. V was shortened by 0 bases and J by 8 bases, with 2 bases between the two germline ends. CDR3 in amino acids: CASSLGEKLFF. In nucleotides, the CDR3 is TGTGCCAGCAGCTTGGGGGAAAAACTGTTTTTT.

The chain is built from TRBV28 and TRBJ1-5, with D possibly matching TRBD1 (5 bases). Germline assignment: CDR1 MDHEN and CDR2 SYDVKM. The CDR3 covers 13 residues. Trimming took 6 bases from V and 7 from J, leaving 13 bases between them. CDR3 DNA sequence: TGTGCCAGCAGGCAGGGAATTAGGCAGCCCCAGCATTTT. Amino acids: CASRQGIRQPQHF.

The chain carries TRBV7-2 and TRBJ1-6; perhaps TRBD1 as D (6 bases). With 0 bases removed from V and 10 bases from J, the gap between germline ends came to 13 bases. In germline, CDR1 is SGHTA, CDR2 FQGNSA. The CDR3 is made up of 15 amino acids. The CDR3 here is CASSLAMGGQSPLHF. DNA of the CDR3: TGTGCCAGCAGCTTAGCGATGGGGGGGCAATCACCCCTCCACTTT.

About this clone: The identical CDR3 is also encoded by other nucleotide sequences in the sample. This chain joins TRBV25-1 and TRBJ1-2; D unclear. V was trimmed by 3 bases and J by 1 base, leaving 6 bases between them. The germline V gene encodes CDR1 MGHDK and CDR2 SYGVNS. This CDR3 has 13 amino acids. Written as DNA, the CDR3 is TGTGCCAGCAGTGAGGGTAGTAACTATGGCTACACCTTC. Its translation: CASSEGSNYGYTF.

This clone was counted only a few times. V and J are TRBV6-5 and TRBJ1-2; 9 bases map to TRBD1. V lost 7 bases to trimming and J lost 3 bases; unmatched junction nucleotides: 6. The germline V gene has CDR1 MNHEY and CDR2 SVGAGI. CDR3 size: 14 residues. This chain's CDR3 is CASNAGTGYYGYTF. CDR3 DNA: TGTGCCAGCAATGCCGGGACAGGGTACTATGGCTACACCTTC.

V and J are TRBV4-3 and TRBJ2-1; D unresolved. Trimming took 3 bases from V and 0 from J, leaving 12 bases between them. This CDR3 region has 16 residues. Germline V gene data show CDR1 as LGHNA and CDR2 as YSLEER. The CDR3 DNA reads as TGCGCCAGCAGCCAGGCCTGGAAGAGCTCCTACAATGAGCAGTTCTTC. It translates to CASSQAWKSSYNEQFF.

The chain couples TRBV27 to TRBJ1-2; D perhaps matches TRBD1 (6 bases). CDR3 size: 13 residues. CDR1 MNHEY and CDR2 SMNVEV come from the germline V gene (reference sequence). V lost 5 bases and J 0 bases, leaving 7 bases between the germline ends. CDR3 in DNA: TGTGCCAGCAGTACAGGGACTAACTATGGCTACACCTTC. Its protein is CASSTGTNYGYTF.

CDR3 nucleotides: TGTGCCACCAGCAGAGCTTTATCATCCGAGCAGTACTTC. The encoded protein is CATSRALSSEQYF. The J gene is TRBJ2-7, the V gene TRBV15; D unclear. V was clipped by 1 base and J by 6 bases, with 10 bases between them. Germline V gene sequence: CDR1 LNHNV, CDR2 YYDKDF (reference sequence). This CDR3 has 13 residues.

The chain couples TRBV4-3 to TRBJ1-1; D not resolved. V was clipped by 3 bases and J by 3 bases, with 8 bases between them. Germline CDR1 and CDR2: LGHNA and YSLEER. The CDR3 totals 13 residues. The CDR3 reads CASSQRLDTEAFF. The CDR3 nucleotides are TGCGCCAGCAGCCAGAGGCTTGACACTGAAGCTTTCTTT.

This rearrangement joins TRBV11-2 to TRBJ1-2, with D unresolved. V was pared by 5 bases and J by 3 bases, with 7 bases between. Germline V gene lookup returns CDR1 SGHAT and CDR2 FQNNGV. This CDR3 is built from 12 residues. In nucleotides, the CDR3 is TGTGCCAGCAGCACGACGGACTATGGCTACACCTTC. Protein product: CASSTTDYGYTF. Full variable domain (rest looked up from reference TRBV11-2 and TRBJ1-2): EAGVAQSPRYKIIEKRQSVAFWCNPISGHATLYWYQQILGQGPKLLIQFQNNGVVDDSQLPKDRFSAERLKGVDSTLKIQPAKLEDSAVYLCASSTTDYGYTFGSGTRLTVV.

This rearrangement joins TRBV11-2 to TRBJ2-1; a possible D gene is TRBD1 (6 bases). Trimming removed 1 base from V and 4 bases from J, with 17 bases in between. Germline values: CDR1 SGHAT, CDR2 FQNNGV. CDR3 length: 17 residues. CDR3 coding DNA: TGTGCCAGCAGCTTAGCCCCTCCGGGACACCAATACAATGAGCAGTTCTTC. It encodes CASSLAPPGHQYNEQFF.

The genes are TRBV29-1 and TRBJ1-1; TRBD1 is a possible D gene (5 bases). From germline, CDR1 is SQVTM and CDR2 ANQGSEA. The CDR3 has 13 residues. V lost 7 bases and J lost 5, with 17 bases in between. The CDR3 is CSGRWGISTEAFF. The CDR3 DNA reads as TGCAGCGGGCGGTGGGGGATTTCGACTGAAGCTTTCTTT.

This chain connects TRBV27 to TRBJ2-7; D gene ambiguous. Per the germline V gene, CDR1 is MNHEY and CDR2 is SMNVEV (reference sequence). V shed 3 bases and J shed 4 bases, with 10 bases lying between them. There are 13 residues in the CDR3. CDR3 protein: CASSLNSAYEQYF. The CDR3 region has the DNA TGTGCCAGCAGTTTGAACAGCGCTTACGAGCAGTACTTC.

This clone has only a few counts. This sequence joins TRBV10-3 and TRBJ1-5; D is perhaps TRBD1 (5 bases). Deletions cut 3 bases from V and 4 bases from J, with 7 bases between. The CDR3 sequence is 13 residues long. Germline CDR1 and CDR2: ENHRY and SYGVKD. This chain's CDR3 is CAISESGNQPQHF. DNA of the CDR3: TGTGCCATCAGTGAATCAGGGAATCAGCCCCAGCATTTT.

V and J are TRBV7-3 and TRBJ1-1; D call uncertain. Deletions cut 0 bases from V and 0 bases from J, with 2 bases between. This CDR3 has 13 amino acids. Germline lookup yields CDR1 SGHTA and CDR2 FQGTGA. CDR3 region: CASSLTVNTEAFF. For the CDR3, the DNA is TGTGCCAGCAGCTTAACTGTGAACACTGAAGCTTTCTTT. The full variable domain, its missing parts supplied by reference TRBV7-3 and TRBJ1-1, is GAGVSQTPSNKVTEKGKYVELRCDPISGHTALYWYRQSLGQGPEFLIYFQGTGAADDSGLPNDRFFAVRPEGSVSTLKIQRTERGDSAVYLCASSLTVNTEAFFGQGTRLTVV.

This rearrangement joins TRBV25-1 to TRBJ2-5; 8 positions agree with TRBD2. CDR1 is MGHDK, CDR2 SYGVNS, per germline. V lost 1 base to trimming and J lost 5 bases; unmatched junction nucleotides: 6. The CDR3 is 15 residues long. The CDR3 nucleotides are TGTGCCAGCAGTGAATCCGGAGTAGCGGGGGAGACCCAGTACTTC. This sequence encodes CASSESGVAGETQYF.

The gene calls are TRBV6-5 and TRBJ1-6; D unclear. The V end lost 3 bases, the J end lost 9 bases, and 12 bases lay between the germline ends. CDR3 length: 14 amino acids. Germline V gene lookup returns CDR1 MNHEY and CDR2 SVGAGI. CDR3 sequence (DNA): TGTGCCAGCAGTTATGGTGGTATGGGTTCACCCCTCCACTTT. Its translation: CASSYGGMGSPLHF.